A single sample gave rise to the 6 T cell receptor beta chains below, sequenced in a study of beta chain features in type 1 diabetes. As every portion of the isolated RNA was reverse transcribed, the sequencing read expressed TCRB transcripts. Only in-frame clones appear in the TCRdb table, and some are missing; sequencing was by immunoSEQ multiplex PCR. Of approximately 380,000 clones in the sample, more than 13% were seen once. The sequencing sample was made of naive CD4+ T cells from blood. These TCRs come from a woman under 30 in good health.

The chain combines TRBV14 with TRBJ2-1; 7 bases line up with TRBD1. The CDR3 is 19 amino acids. CDR1 is SGHDN and CDR2 is FVKESK in the germline V gene. The V gene end was trimmed by 0 bases and the J gene end by 1 base; junction bases not matched to a gene: 12. The CDR3, as DNA: TGTGCCAGCAGCCAAGACGCTAACTACAGGGGTGCGTCCTACAATGAGCAGTTCTTC. Protein product: CASSQDANYRGASYNEQFF.

V is TRBV4-1 and J is TRBJ2-1; 9 bases line up with TRBD2. CDR3 size: 15 residues. Germline CDR1 is MGHRA and CDR2 is YSYEKL. Trimming took 4 bases from V and 9 from J; bases not matched to a gene: 10. This CDR3 reads CASSLAGAVHGEQFF. The CDR3 coding sequence is TGCGCCAGCAGCCTAGCGGGAGCGGTTCATGGTGAGCAGTTCTTC.

There are a few counts of this clone. This chain uses TRBV4-2 with TRBJ2-2; D uncertain. CDR3 length: 14 amino acids. CDR1 LGHNA and CDR2 YNFKEQ come from the germline V gene. Deletions cut 3 bases from V and 1 base from J, with 6 bases between. The CDR3 sequence: CASSHGRNTGELFF. In DNA, the CDR3 is TGTGCCAGCAGCCACGGTCGGAACACCGGGGAGCTGTTTTTT.

This chain connects TRBV28 to TRBJ1-5; perhaps TRBD1 as D (5 bases). The germline gives CDR1 MDHEN, CDR2 SYDVKM. With 1 base removed from V and 4 bases from J, the gap between germline ends came to 14 bases. The CDR3 consists of 16 residues. The CDR3 reads CASSLYGRGRNQPQHF. CDR3 in DNA: TGTGCCAGCAGTTTATATGGTAGGGGTAGAAATCAGCCCCAGCATTTT.

This clone was detected a few times. The rearrangement links TRBV30 to TRBJ2-2; the match to TRBD1 covers 8 bases. CDR1 is GTSNPN, CDR2 SVGIG, per germline (reference sequence). After removal of 3 bases from V and 6 bases from J, the junction contained 12 bases not matched to a gene. The CDR3 runs to 16 residues. The CDR3 region is CAWRHLQGVLPGELFF. The CDR3 DNA follows: TGTGCCTGGAGACATTTACAGGGGGTCCTCCCCGGGGAGCTGTTTTTT. The full variable domain, its missing parts supplied by reference TRBV30 and TRBJ2-2, is SQTIHQWPATLVQPVGSPLSLECTVEGTSNPNLYWYRQAAGRGLQLLFYSVGIGQISSEVPQNLSASRPQDRQFILSSKKLLLSDSGFYLCAWRHLQGVLPGELFFGEGSRLTVL.

V is TRBV5-4 and J is TRBJ2-7, with D possibly being TRBD2 (6 bases). The CDR3 sequence is 15 residues long. Trimming shortened V by 4 bases and J by 3 bases, and 17 bases separated the two germline ends. Germline V lookup: CDR1 SGHNT, CDR2 YYREEE (reference sequence). CDR3 loop: CASSGTAGPNYEQYF. The DNA of the CDR3 is TGTGCCAGCAGCGGGACGGCGGGACCGAACTACGAGCAGTACTTC.